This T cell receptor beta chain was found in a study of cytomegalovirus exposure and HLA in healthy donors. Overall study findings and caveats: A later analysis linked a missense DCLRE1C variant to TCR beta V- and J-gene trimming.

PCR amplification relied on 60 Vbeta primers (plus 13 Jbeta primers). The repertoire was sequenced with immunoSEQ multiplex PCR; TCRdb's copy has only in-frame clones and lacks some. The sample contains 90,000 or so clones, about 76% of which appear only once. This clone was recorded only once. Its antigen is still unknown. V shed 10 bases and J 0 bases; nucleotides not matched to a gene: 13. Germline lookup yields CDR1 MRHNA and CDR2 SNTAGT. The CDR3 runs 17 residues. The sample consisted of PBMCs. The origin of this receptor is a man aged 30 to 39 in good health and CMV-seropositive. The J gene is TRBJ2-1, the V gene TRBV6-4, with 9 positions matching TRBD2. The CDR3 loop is CATSAAGGLSSYNEQFF. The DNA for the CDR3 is TGTGCCACCTCGGCGGCGGGGGGGCTAAGCTCCTACAATGAGCAGTTCTTC.